Detailed here is one TCR beta chain. Its target is unknown. The data originate from a study of blood T cells in healthy people across ages. Study findings and constraints: Per million T cells, TCR beta diversity dropped about linearly as age rose. More naive CD4+ cells and higher diversity marked long-lived donors relative to aged donors.

The CDR3 extends over 15 amino acids. Germline V gene lookup returns CDR1 SEHNR and CDR2 FQNEAQ (reference sequence). V gave up 0 bases and J gave up 1 base, with 8 bases separating them. Combining a sample-barcoded 5' primer with a J-beta primer mix, a second PCR ran for roughly 7 to 11 cycles. From each sample, at least 2.5 million paired-end reads containing CDR3 were obtained. TCRdb re-called the 5' RACE reads with MiXCR, one entry per CDR3 protein. The sample contains 650,000 to 1,000,000 distinct CDR3 sequences, approximately 35% of which appear only once. The chain recombines TRBV7-9 with TRBJ2-3; D is ambiguous. Sequenced input: blood. The TCR originated in a man between 18 and 35 years old in good health. CDR3: CASSLAVAGTDTQYF. The CDR3 DNA follows: TGTGCCAGCAGCTTAGCGGTAGCAGGCACAGATACGCAGTATTTT.